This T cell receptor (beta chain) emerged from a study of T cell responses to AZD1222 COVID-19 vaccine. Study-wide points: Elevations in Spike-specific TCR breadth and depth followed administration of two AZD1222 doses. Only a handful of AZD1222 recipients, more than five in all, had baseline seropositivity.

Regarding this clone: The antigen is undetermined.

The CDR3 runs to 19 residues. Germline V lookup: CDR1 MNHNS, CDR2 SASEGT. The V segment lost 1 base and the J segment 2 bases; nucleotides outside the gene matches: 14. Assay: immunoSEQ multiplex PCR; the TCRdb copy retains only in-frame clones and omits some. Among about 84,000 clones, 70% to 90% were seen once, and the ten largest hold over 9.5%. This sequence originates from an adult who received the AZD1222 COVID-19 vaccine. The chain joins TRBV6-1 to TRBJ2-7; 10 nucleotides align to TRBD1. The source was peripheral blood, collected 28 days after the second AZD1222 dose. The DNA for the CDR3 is TGTGCCAGCAGTGAAGGGAGGTACGTGGGACAGGGGCCACCCTACGAGCAGTACTTC. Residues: CASSEGRYVGQGPPYEQYF.